This TCR beta chain was sequenced during a study of blood T cells in healthy people across ages. Study information: About one barcoded beta molecule per two T cells came from capture by template switching.

About this clonotype: The antigen is unknown.

The CDR3 covers 17 residues. Findings and limits, study-wide: Unknown donor CMV status possibly confounded expanded clonotype changes.

Then a second PCR, running roughly 7 to 11 cycles, was carried out with a sample-barcoded 5' primer and a J-beta primer mix. TCRdb reprocessed the 5' RACE reads via MiXCR and lists one record per CDR3 protein. The repertoire holds over 1,300,000 distinct CDR3 sequences, with almost 60% as singletons. Material for sequencing was blood. This chain connects TRBV21-1 to TRBJ1-2; the tabulated D call, TRBD1, remains unverified against the DNA. TRBV21-1 is a documented pseudogene. This receptor was identified in a man between 18 and 29 years old in good health. The CDR3 sequence is CASSRWGDRGDDYGYTF. The CDR3 DNA reads TGTGCTAGCAGCCGCTGGGGGGACAGGGGCGACGACTATGGCTACACCTTC.